This TCR beta chain was retrieved from a study of shared clonotypes between healthy human individuals. General study points: A generally larger estimated richness was seen in naive subsets than in memory subsets. Sorted-subset sequencing, rarefaction showed, was incomplete despite large depth.

Concerning this clone: Its antigen is not identified.

TCRdb keeps only in-frame clones here, not all; method: immunoSEQ multiplex PCR. The sample carries roughly 2.2 million clones, around 90% recorded once. Material for sequencing was naive CD4+ T cells from PBMCs. Subset: CD45RA+ positively selected. This TCR derives from a man in his late teens or twenties in good health. Some clones in this sample may be carry-over from other donors' samples.

CDR3 region: CAFSGPRYTDTQYF. DNA for the CDR3: TGTGCCTTCTCGGGACCTCGATACACAGATACGCAGTATTTT. The chain is built from TRBV30 and TRBJ2-3; either TRBD1 or TRBD2 may supply D (5 bases each). V was clipped by 7 bases and J by 2 bases, with 16 bases between them. The CDR3 contains 14 residues. Per germline, CDR1 GTSNPN and CDR2 SVGIG (reference sequence).